This TCR beta chain is from a study of T cells after somatic rescue of genetic block (dated by TCRdb to about 2020). At the level of the whole study: The study assessed how robust, over the long term, a T-cell system was when the system had developed through somatic rescue of a genetic block in T-cell development.

Receptors were amplified or captured by the immunoSEQ multiplex PCR assay. Not all clones reach the TCRdb copy of this immuneACCESS table, which keeps in-frame sequences only. Checked studies attribute under half of the gap to unresolved V genes and leave the rest unexplained. The sample records roughly 51,000 clones, 96% of which are singletons. The top ten constitute roughly 0.077% of the sample. As to this clone: Its antigen is currently not known. Per-nucleotide qualities are absent, and no much larger clonotype sits a single base away.

For CDR1 and CDR2, the germline V gene lists MDHEN and SYDVKM. Spanning cysteine to phenylalanine, the CDR3 consists of 15 amino acids. Just the 45-base CDR3 DNA is kept, in frame starting at base 1. V is pruned by 3 bases and J by 5 bases, leaving 4 bases of the junction without a gene match. The TCR was taken from a child under two years old. The V and J segments used are TRBV28 and TRBJ2-1, with TRBD2 identical over 10 junction bases. The sequencing input was peripheral blood mononuclear cells (PBMCs). The nucleotides read TGTGCCAGCAGTTTCCCTAGCGGGAGTCACAATGAGCAGTTCTTC. This sequence encodes CASSFPSGSHNEQFF.